The entry below gives a single TCR beta chain sequence along with its context. Its cognate antigen is unknown. The V and J ends lost 5 bases and 4 bases respectively, with 15 bases between them. CDR1 is LNHDA, CDR2 SQIVND, per germline (reference sequence). The CDR3 extends over 14 amino acids. This record belongs to a study of shared clonotypes between healthy human individuals. Study-level points and caveats: The donor pool, a small one, limited the genetic and exposure-history diversity represented. Clonotypes that were shared across four donors made up about 5.1% of naive CD4 clonotypes. Clonotype sharing among donors was expected to depend on sequencing depth.

Profiled with immunoSEQ multiplex PCR; TCRdb holds only in-frame clones, not every one. The data hold a few hundred thousand clones, with 96% observed a single time. Donors comprised healthy HIV-negative adults lacking recent acute infections or vaccinations. Sequenced: memory CD8+ T cells sorted from blood. Documented subset: CD45RO+ cells pooled with CCR7-negative TemRA cells. The source is a man aged 25-40 years in good health. The chain employs TRBV19 and TRBJ2-7, with D hard to call. In DNA, the CDR3 is TGTGCCAGTAGTGTGGGGTACGGAAGGTACGAGCAGTACTTC. Residues: CASSVGYGRYEQYF.